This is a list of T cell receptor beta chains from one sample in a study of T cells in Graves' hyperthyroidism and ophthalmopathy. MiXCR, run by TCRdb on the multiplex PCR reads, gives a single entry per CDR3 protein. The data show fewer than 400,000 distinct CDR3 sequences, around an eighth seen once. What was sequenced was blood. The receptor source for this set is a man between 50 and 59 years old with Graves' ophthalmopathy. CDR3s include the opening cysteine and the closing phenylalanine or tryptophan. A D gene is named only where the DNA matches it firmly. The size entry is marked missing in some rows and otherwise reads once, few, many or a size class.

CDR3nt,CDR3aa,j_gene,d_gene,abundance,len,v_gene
TGTGCCAGCAGCTCAAGGGGTGGCGGGACAGGCTCCTACGAGCAGTACTTC,CASSSRGGGTGSYEQYF,TRBJ2-7,TRBD1,many,17,TRBV7-8
TGCAGTGCGGAATCTAGCGGAGGGGGACTTAGCACAGATACGCAGTATTTT,CSAESSGGGLSTDTQYF,TRBJ2-3,.,.,17,TRBV20-1
TGTGCCAGCAGGCCCACTAGCGGGGAAAATAATGAGCAGTTCTTC,CASRPTSGENNEQFF,TRBJ2-1,TRBD2,many,15,TRBV2
TGTGCCATCAGTGGGACTAGCGGGAGGGACTACGAGCAGTACTTC,CAISGTSGRDYEQYF,TRBJ2-7,TRBD2,many,15,TRBV10-3
TGCGCCAGCAGCCAGGGACAGAACCAAAACATTCAGTACTTC,CASSQGQNQNIQYF,TRBJ2-4,TRBD1,few,14,TRBV5-1
TGTGCCAGCAGCCAACTTTCAGCGTCTGGAAACACCATATATTTT,CASSQLSASGNTIYF,TRBJ1-3,.,many,15,TRBV3-1
TGTGCCAGCTCACCACGATCGGTAGCGGGAGATCGTACCGGGGAGCTGTTTTTT,CASSPRSVAGDRTGELFF,TRBJ2-2,TRBD2,many,18,TRBV18
TGTGCCAGCAGTTTATGGGACACCTATCAGCCCCAGCATTTT,CASSLWDTYQPQHF,TRBJ1-5,.,few,14,TRBV12-3/TRBV12-4
TGTGCCAGCAGTTTATTGCTGGGCCAGCCCCAGCATTTT,CASSLLLGQPQHF,TRBJ1-5,.,many,13,TRBV28
TGTGCCAGCTCACTAGGCAGCAGTTCGGAGACCCAGTACTTC,CASSLGSSSETQYF,TRBJ2-5,.,.,14,TRBV18